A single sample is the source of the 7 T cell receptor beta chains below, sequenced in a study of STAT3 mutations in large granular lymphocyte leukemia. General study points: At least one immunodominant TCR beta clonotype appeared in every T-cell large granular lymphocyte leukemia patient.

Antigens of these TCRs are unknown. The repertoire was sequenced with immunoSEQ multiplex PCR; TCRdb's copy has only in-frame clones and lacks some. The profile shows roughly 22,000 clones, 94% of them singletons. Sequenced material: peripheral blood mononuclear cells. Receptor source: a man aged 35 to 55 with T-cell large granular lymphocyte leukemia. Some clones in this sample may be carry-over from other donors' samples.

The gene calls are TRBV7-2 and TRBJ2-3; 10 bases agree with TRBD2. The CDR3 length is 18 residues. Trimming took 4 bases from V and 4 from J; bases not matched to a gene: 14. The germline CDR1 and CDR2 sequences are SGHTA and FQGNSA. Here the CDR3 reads CASSSPWGAGGQADTQYF. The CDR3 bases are TGTGCCAGCAGCTCCCCGTGGGGAGCGGGGGGGCAGGCAGATACGCAGTATTTT. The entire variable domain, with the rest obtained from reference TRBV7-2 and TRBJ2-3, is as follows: GAGVSQSPSNKVTEKGKDVELRCDPISGHTALYWYRQSLGQGLEFLIYFQGNSAPDKSGLPSDRFSAERTGGSVSTLTIQRTQQEDSAVYLCASSSPWGAGGQADTQYFGPGTRLTVL.

The CDR3 region has the DNA TGCAGCGGTTGCGGGGGAAACGGGGGCTCAGATACGCAGTATTTT. Amino acids: CSGCGGNGGSDTQYF. The chain uses TRBV29-1 and TRBJ2-3, with D perhaps matching TRBD2 (7 bases). The CDR3 covers 15 residues. V was shortened by 7 bases and J by 4 bases, with 21 bases between the two germline ends. Germline CDR1 reads SQVTM; CDR2 reads ANQGSEA.

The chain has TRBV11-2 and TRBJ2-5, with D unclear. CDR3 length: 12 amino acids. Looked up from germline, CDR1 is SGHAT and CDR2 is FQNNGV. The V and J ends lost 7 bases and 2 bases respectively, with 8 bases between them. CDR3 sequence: CASTKGQETQYF. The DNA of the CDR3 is TGTGCCAGCACCAAAGGGCAAGAGACCCAGTACTTC.

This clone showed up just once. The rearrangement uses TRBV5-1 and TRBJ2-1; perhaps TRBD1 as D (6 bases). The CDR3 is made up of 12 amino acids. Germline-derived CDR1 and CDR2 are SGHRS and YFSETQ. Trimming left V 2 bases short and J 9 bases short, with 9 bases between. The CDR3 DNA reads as TGCGCCAGCAGCTTTGGGGACACTGAGCAGTTCTTC. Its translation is CASSFGDTEQFF.

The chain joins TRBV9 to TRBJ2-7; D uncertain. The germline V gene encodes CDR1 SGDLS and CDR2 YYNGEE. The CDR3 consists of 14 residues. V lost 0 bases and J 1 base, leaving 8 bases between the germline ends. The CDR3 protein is CASSVEELSYEQYF. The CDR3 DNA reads TGTGCCAGCAGCGTAGAAGAGCTGTCCTACGAGCAGTACTTC.

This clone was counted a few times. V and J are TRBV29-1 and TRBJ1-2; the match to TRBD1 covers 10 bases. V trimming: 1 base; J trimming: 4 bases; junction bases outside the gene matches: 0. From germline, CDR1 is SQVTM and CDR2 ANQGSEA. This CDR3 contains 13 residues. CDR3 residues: CSVEGDRGYGYTF. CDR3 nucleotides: TGCAGCGTTGAAGGGGACAGGGGCTATGGCTACACCTTC.

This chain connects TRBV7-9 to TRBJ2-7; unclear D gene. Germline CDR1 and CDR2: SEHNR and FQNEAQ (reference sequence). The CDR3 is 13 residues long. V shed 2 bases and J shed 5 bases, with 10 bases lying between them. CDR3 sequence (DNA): TGTGCCAGCAGCTTATCCGGGCACAACGAGCAGTACTTC. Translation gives CASSLSGHNEQYF.